This record looks at one TCR beta chain sequence and its context. This clonotype was recorded many times. Which antigen it targets is not known. Base qualities are not at hand, and no much larger clone is one base apart. The data derive from a study of regulatory T cells in long-lasting Graves disease (dated by TCRdb to the early 2020s). For context, the study as a whole: Newly diagnosed Graves' disease patients had taken antithyroid drugs for less than 3 months. The study was registered as a clinical trial and conducted in China. Persistent Graves' disease patients were compared with newly diagnosed Graves' disease patients by peripheral blood TCR sequencing and RNA sequencing. A total of roughly 33 samples were covered by TCR sequencing, comprising 13 persistent and approximately 20 newly diagnosed Graves' disease patients.

Reading the germline V gene (reference sequence) gives CDR1 LNHDA and CDR2 SQIVND. V was cut back by 6 bases and J by 1 base, leaving a gap of 16 bases between them. The CDR3 goes from the cysteine to the phenylalanine over 15 residues. Left in the record is the CDR3 DNA by itself, 45 bases read in frame from the first base. Library preparation employed multiplex PCR. Sequenced using an Illumina HiSeq 4000. TCR beta libraries were built with iRepertoire HTBI primers and Arm-PCR amplification of CDR3 regions. Gel purification was performed on PCR products prior to sequencing. As for how the authors treated the data: A total of 62 TRBV and 14 TRBJ segments were identified across samples and were used for gene usage analysis of CDR3 amino acid clonotypes. COPE and FqMerger were used to merge filtered high-quality paired reads into contigs. BLAST was used to align contigs to IMGT TRBV, TRBD and TRBJ reference genes, and CDR3 was defined according to IMGT. Any clonotype with a frequency above 0.1% was classified as a highly expanded clone. Shannon entropy served as the measure of repertoire diversity, while the Gini coefficient captured V-J evenness. A clonotype was considered public if more than one individual shared it. TCRdb reran the public reads through fastp at Q25 and MiXCR, keeping productive beta chains. Here each entry gathers all rows of one CDR3 protein and keeps the most common genes and DNA. The V and J calls and clone size are TCRdb's, not the authors'. This sample has some 230,000 distinct CDR3 sequences in its table, and around 17% of those were observed once. Over 20% of the sample goes to the ten largest clones.

According to the study, the label for this sample's time point signals: newly diagnosed GD, antithyroid drugs for less than 3 months. For both TCR sequencing and RNA sequencing, RNA was extracted from PBMCs using TRIzol. The diagnosis of Graves' disease was made according to American Thyroid Association guidelines. Patients for the study were recruited at an endocrinology department in Xi'an, China. Each patient gave about 8.1 milliliters of peripheral blood, collected in an EDTA anticoagulant tube. Ficoll Paque Plus density gradient separation was used to isolate PBMCs, and no further T cell sorting was performed. An Agilent 2100 Bioanalyzer and agarose gel were used to check RNA quality, and a NanoDrop 2000 was used to measure RNA concentration. Broader findings and caveats from the paper: As a limitation, the authors acknowledged that the small sample size may reduce accuracy. TRBV28, TRBJ1-2 and TRBJ2-5 were preferentially used in persistent disease, while TRBV20-1 and TRBJ2-1 were favored in newly diagnosed disease. Compared with newly diagnosed patients, persistent Graves' disease patients had lower TCR Shannon entropy and fewer highly expanded clones, which suggests clonal expansion. Because the primary lesion, thyroid tissue, could not be accessed, the study looked at peripheral blood alone. A larger number of public clonotypes was shared among persistent patients (about 2,700) than among newly diagnosed patients (around 870). Sequencing and analysis were limited to the TCR beta chain.

The origin of this receptor is a female donor with Graves disease. Specimen: peripheral blood mononuclear cells (PBMCs), collected at new diagnosis, from a patient treated with antithyroid drugs. Here the chain combines TRBV19 and TRBJ2-7; the D gene is tentatively TRBD1 or TRBD2, each matching 5 bases. For the CDR3, the sequence is CASSEWGSRSYEQYF. Read as DNA, the sequence is TGTGCCAGTAGCGAATGGGGGAGTCGGTCCTACGAGCAGTACTTC.